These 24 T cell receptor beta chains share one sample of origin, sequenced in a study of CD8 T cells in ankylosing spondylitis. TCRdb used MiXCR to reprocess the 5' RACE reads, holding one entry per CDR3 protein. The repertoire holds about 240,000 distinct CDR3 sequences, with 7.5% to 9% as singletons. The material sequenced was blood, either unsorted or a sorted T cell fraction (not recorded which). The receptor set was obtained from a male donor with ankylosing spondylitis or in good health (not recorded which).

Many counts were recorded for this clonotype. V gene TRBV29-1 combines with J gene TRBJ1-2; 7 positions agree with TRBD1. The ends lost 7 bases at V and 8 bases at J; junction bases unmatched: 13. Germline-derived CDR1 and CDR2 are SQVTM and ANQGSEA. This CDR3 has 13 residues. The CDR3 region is CSASGGGAEGYTF. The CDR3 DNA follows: TGCAGCGCCTCAGGGGGGGGGGCGGAAGGCTACACCTTC.

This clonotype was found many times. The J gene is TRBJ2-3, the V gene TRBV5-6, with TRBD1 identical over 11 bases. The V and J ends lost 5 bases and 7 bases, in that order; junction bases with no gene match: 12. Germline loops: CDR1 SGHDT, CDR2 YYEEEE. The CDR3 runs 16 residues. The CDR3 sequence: CASSLGQGAQLHTQYF. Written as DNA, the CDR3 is TGTGCCAGCAGTCTTGGACAGGGGGCCCAGTTACATACGCAGTATTTT.

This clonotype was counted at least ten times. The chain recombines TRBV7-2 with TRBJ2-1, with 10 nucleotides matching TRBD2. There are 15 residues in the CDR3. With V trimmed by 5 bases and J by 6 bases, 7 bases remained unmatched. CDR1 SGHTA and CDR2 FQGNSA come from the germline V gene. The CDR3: CASSPLAGAGNEQFF. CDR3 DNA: TGTGCCAGCAGCCCGCTAGCGGGAGCTGGCAATGAGCAGTTCTTC.

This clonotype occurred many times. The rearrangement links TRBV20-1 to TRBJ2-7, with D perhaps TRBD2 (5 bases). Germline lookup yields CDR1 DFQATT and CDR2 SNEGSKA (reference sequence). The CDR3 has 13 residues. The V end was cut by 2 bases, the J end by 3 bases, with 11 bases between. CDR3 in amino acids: CSARSGSFYEQYF. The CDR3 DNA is TGCAGTGCTAGAAGCGGCAGTTTCTACGAGCAGTACTTC.

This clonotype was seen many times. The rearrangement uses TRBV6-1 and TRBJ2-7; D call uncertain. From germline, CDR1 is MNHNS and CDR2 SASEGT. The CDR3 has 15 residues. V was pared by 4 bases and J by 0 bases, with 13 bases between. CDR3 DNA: TGTGCCAGCAGTGTACACGGAATTATCTCCTACGAGCAGTACTTC. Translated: CASSVHGIISYEQYF.

CDR3: CASSTLLGLSYEQYF. CDR3 DNA: TGTGCCAGCAGTACCCTACTGGGTTTGTCCTACGAGCAGTACTTC. The chain links TRBV6-1 to TRBJ2-7; no firm D call. The CDR3 spans 15 residues. V lost 5 bases, J lost 1 base, and 15 bases lay in between. CDR1 MNHNS and CDR2 SASEGT come from the germline V gene.

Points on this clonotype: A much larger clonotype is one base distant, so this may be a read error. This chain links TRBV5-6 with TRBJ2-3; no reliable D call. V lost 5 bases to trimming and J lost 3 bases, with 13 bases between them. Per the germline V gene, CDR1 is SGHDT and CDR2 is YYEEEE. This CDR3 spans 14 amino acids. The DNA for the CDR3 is TGTGCCAGCAGACGACCAGAGTTTACAGATACGCAGTATTTT. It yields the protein CASRRPEFTDTQYF.

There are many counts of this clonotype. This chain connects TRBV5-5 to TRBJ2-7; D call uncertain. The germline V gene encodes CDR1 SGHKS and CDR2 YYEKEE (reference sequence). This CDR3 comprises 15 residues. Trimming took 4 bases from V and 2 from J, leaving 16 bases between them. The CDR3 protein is CASSQALTLAYEQYF. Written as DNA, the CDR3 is TGTGCCAGCAGCCAAGCCCTGACACTGGCCTACGAGCAGTACTTC.

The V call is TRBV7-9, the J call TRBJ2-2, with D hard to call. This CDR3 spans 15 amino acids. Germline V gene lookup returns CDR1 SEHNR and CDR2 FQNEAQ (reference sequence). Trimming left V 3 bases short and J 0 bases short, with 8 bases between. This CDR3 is CASSFRLSNTGELFF. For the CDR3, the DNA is TGTGCCAGCAGCTTCAGGCTCTCGAACACCGGGGAGCTGTTTTTT.

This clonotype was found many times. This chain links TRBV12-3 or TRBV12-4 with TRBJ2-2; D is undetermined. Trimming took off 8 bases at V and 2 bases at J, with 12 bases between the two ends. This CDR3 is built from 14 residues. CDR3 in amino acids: CASLTRVNTGELFF. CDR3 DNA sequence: TGTGCCAGCCTAACGCGAGTTAACACCGGGGAGCTGTTTTTT.

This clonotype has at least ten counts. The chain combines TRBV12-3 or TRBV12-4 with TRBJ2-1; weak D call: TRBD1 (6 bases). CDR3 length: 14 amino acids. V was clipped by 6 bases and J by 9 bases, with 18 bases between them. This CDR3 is CASSPRGEVGEQFF. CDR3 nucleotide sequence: TGTGCCAGCAGCCCCAGGGGTGAAGTTGGTGAGCAGTTCTTC.

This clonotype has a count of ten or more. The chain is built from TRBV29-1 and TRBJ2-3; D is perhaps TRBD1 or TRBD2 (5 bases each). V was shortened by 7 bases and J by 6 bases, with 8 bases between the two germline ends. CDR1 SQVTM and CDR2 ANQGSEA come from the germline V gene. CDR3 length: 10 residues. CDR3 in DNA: TGCAGCGCGGGACCGGATACGCAGTATTTT. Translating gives CSAGPDTQYF.

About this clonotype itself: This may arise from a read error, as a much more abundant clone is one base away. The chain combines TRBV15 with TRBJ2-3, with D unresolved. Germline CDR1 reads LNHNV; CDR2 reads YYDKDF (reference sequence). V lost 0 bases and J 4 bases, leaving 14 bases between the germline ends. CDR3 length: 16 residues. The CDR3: CATSRDHMGTPDTQYF. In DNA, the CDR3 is TGTGCCACCAGCAGAGATCACATGGGTACCCCAGATACGCAGTATTTT.

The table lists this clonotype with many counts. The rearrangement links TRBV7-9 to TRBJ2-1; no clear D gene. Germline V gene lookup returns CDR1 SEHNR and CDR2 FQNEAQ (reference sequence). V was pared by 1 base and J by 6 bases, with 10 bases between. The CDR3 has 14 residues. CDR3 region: CASSLGEGLNEQFF. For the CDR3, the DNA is TGTGCCAGCAGCTTAGGGGAAGGTCTCAATGAGCAGTTCTTC.

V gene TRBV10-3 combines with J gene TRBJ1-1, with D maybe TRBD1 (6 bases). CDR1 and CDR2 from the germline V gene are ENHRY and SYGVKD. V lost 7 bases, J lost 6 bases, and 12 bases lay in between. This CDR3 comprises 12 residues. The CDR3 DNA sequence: TGTGCCATCAAGGGGGGGGGCGCTGAAGCTTTCTTT. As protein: CAIKGGGAEAFF.

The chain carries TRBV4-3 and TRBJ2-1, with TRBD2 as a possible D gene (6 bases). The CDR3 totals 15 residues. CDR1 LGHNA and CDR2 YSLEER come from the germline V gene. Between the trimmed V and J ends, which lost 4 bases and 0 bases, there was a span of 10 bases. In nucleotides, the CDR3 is TGCGCCAGCAGCCCGGGGACTCGCTCCTACAATGAGCAGTTCTTC. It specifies CASSPGTRSYNEQFF.

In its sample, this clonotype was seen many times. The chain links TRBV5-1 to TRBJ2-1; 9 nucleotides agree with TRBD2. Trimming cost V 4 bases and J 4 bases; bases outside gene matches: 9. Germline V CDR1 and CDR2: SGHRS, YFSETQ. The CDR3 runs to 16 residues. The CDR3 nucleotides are TGCGCCAGCAGCCGATCAGGAGCGGGGGGATACAATGAGCAGTTCTTC. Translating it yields CASSRSGAGGYNEQFF.

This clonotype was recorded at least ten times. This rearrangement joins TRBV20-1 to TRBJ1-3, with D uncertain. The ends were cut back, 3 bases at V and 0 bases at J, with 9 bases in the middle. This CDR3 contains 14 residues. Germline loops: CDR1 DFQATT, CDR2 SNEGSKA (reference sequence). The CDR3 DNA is TGCAGTGCTAGTAGCGGAAGCTCTGGAAACACCATATATTTT. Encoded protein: CSASSGSSGNTIYF.

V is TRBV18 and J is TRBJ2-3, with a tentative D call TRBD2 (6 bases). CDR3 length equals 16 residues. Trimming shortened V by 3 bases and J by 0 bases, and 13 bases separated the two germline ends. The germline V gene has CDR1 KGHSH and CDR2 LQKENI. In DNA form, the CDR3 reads TGTGCCAGCTCACCGACGCGGGGTTTGAGCACAGATACGCAGTATTTT. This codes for CASSPTRGLSTDTQYF.

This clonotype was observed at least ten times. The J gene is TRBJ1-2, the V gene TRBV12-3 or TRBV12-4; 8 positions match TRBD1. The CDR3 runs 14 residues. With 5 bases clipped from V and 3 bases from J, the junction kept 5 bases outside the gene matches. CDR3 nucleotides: TGTGCCAGCAGTACCGACAGGGGAGACTATGGCTACACCTTC. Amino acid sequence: CASSTDRGDYGYTF.

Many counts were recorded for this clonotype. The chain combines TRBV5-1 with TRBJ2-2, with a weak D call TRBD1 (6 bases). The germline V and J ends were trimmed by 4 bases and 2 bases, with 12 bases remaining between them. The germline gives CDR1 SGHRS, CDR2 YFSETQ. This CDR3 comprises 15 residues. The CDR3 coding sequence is TGCGCCAGCAGCCTCCGGGACACAAACACCGGGGAGCTGTTTTTT. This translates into CASSLRDTNTGELFF.

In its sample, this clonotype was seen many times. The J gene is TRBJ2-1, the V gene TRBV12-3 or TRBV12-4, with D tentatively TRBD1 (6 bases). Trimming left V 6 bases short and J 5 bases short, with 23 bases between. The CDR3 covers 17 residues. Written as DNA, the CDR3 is TGTGCCAGCAGCTCCCCCATTGCACCGGACAGTGACAATGAGCAGTTCTTC. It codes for CASSSPIAPDSDNEQFF.

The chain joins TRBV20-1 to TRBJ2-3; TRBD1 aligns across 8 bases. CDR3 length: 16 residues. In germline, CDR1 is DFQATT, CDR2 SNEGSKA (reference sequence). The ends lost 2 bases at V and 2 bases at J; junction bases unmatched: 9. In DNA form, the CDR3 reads TGCAGTGCTAGATTCTGGACAGGGCTGAACACAGATACGCAGTATTTT. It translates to CSARFWTGLNTDTQYF.

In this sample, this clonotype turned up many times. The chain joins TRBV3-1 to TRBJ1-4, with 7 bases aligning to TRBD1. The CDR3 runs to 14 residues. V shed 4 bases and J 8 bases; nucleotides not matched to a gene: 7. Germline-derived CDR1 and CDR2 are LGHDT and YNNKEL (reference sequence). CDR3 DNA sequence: TGTGCCAGCAGCCTGGGGACAGTCGGGGAAAAACTGTTTTTT. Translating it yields CASSLGTVGEKLFF.